The source of this TCR beta chain is a study of cytomegalovirus exposure and HLA in healthy donors. Whole-study results and caveats: According to reports, the classifier identified cytomegalovirus status with high specificity and sensitivity. V- and J-gene trimming in TCR beta was tied to a missense DCLRE1C variant by an analysis performed later.

PCR used 60 Vbeta primers and 13 Jbeta primers. Assay used: immunoSEQ multiplex PCR; TCRdb lists only in-frame clones, some missing. The sample shows roughly 140,000 clones, 55% to 75% of them seen only once. A word on this clone: As yet, its antigen is unknown.

Likely unrecorded immune exposures existed in these nominally healthy donors. Germline V gene lookup returns CDR1 SGHDT and CDR2 YYEEEE. The CDR3 covers 15 residues. V trimming: 0 bases; J trimming: 9 bases; junction bases outside the gene matches: 5. The sequence came from a woman aged 60 to 75 in good health and CMV-seropositive. The chain recombines TRBV5-6 with TRBJ2-1, with 11 bases matching TRBD2. Sequenced sample: PBMCs. This CDR3 is CASSLDSGRAAEQFF. The CDR3 nucleotides read TGTGCCAGCAGCTTGGATAGCGGGAGGGCGGCTGAGCAGTTCTTC.